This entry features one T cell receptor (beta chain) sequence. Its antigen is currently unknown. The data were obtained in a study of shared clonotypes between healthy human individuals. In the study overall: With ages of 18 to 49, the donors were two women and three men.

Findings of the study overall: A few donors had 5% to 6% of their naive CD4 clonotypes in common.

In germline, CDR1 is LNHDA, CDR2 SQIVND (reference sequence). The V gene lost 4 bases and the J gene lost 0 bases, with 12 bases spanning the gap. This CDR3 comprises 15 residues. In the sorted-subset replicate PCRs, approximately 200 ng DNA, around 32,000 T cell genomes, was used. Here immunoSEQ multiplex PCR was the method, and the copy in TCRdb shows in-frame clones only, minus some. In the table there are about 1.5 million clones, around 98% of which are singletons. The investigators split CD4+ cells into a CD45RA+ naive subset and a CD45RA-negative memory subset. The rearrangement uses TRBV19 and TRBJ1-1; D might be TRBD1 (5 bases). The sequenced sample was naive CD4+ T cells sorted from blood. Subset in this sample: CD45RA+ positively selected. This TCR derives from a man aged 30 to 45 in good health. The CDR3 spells CASSKTGGMNTEAFF. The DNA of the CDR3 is TGTGCCAGTAGTAAAACAGGAGGCATGAACACTGAAGCTTTCTTT.